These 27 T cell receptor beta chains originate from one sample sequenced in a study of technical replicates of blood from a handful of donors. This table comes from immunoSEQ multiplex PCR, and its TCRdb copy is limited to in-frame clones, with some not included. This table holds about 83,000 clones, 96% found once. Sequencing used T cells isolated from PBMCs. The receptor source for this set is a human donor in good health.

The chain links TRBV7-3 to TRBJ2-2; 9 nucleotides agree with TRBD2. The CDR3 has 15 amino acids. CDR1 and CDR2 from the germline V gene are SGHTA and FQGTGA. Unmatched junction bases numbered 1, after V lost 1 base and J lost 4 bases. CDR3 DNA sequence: TGTGCCAGCAGCTTAAATAGCGGGAGCACCGGGGAGCTGTTTTTT. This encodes CASSLNSGSTGELFF.

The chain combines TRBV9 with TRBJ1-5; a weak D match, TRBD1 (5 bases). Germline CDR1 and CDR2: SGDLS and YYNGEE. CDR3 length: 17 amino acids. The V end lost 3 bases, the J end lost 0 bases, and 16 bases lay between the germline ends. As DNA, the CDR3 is TGTGCCAGCAGCGGCCCCTACCGCACAGGTAGCAATCAGCCCCAGCATTTT. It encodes CASSGPYRTGSNQPQHF.

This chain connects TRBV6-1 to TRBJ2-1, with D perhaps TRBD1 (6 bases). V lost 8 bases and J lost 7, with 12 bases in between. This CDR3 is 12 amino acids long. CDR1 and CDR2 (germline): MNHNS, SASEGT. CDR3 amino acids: CASASTGNEQFF. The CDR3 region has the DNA TGTGCCAGCGCGAGTACAGGGAATGAGCAGTTCTTC.

The DNA for the CDR3 is TGTGCCAGCAGCGCCGGGGGGGACAGGGGCGACGAGCAGTACTTC. It encodes CASSAGGDRGDEQYF. The V gene is TRBV13, the J gene TRBJ2-7, with 10 bases that match TRBD1. Germline CDR1 reads PRHDT; CDR2 reads FYEKMQ (reference sequence). The CDR3 covers 15 residues. V lost 5 bases to trimming and J lost 5 bases; unmatched junction nucleotides: 9.

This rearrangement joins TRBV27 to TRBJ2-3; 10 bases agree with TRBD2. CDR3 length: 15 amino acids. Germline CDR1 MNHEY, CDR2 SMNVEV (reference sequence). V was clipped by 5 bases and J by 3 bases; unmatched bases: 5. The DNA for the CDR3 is TGTGCCAGCAGTCCAGCGGGAGGGCGGACAGATACGCAGTATTTT. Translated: CASSPAGGRTDTQYF.

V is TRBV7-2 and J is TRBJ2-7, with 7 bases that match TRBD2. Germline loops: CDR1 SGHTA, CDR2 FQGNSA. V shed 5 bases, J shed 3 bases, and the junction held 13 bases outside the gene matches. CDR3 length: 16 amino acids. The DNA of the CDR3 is TGTGCCAGCAGCCACCTTGGCACTAGCGCGAACTACGAGCAGTACTTC. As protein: CASSHLGTSANYEQYF.

The CDR3 reads CASSSLFEQDYGYTF. DNA for the CDR3: TGTGCCAGCAGTTCCCTATTTGAGCAGGACTATGGCTACACCTTC. The chain joins TRBV6-5 to TRBJ1-2; unclear D gene. The CDR3 is 15 amino acids. Trimming pared 4 bases from V and 3 bases from J, leaving 15 bases between. Per germline, CDR1 MNHEY and CDR2 SVGAGI.

The CDR3 DNA is TGTGCCAGCAGCTCCCCAGGGGAGACCCAGTACTTC. Translation gives CASSSPGETQYF. The rearrangement links TRBV13 to TRBJ2-5; a weak D match, TRBD1 (5 bases). Germline V gives CDR1 PRHDT, CDR2 FYEKMQ (reference sequence). This CDR3 spans 12 amino acids. The ends were cut back, 4 bases at V and 5 bases at J, with 8 bases in the middle.

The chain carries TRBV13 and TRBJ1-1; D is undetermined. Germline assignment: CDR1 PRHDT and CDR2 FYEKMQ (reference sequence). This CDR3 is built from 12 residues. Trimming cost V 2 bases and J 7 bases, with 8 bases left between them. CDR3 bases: TGTGCCAGCAGCTTAATTTTTCTTGAAGCTTTCTTT. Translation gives CASSLIFLEAFF.

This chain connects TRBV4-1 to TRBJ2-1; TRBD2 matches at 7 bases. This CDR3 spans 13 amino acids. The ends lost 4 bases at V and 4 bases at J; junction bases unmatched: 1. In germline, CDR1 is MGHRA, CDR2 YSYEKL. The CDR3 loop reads CASSRGLYNEQFF. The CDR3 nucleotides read TGCGCCAGCAGCCGGGGACTATACAATGAGCAGTTCTTC.

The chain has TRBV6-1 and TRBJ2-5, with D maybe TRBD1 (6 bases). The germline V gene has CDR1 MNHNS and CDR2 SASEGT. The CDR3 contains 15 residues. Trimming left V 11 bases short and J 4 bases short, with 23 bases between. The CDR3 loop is CAGARTVSIRETQYF. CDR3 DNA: TGTGCCGGAGCGAGGACAGTCTCGATCCGAGAGACCCAGTACTTC.

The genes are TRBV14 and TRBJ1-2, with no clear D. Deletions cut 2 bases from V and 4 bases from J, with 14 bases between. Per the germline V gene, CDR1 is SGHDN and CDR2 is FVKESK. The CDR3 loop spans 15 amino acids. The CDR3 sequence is CASSQSPSGGYGYTF. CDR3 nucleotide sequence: TGTGCCAGCAGCCAATCTCCGAGTGGAGGCTATGGCTACACCTTC.

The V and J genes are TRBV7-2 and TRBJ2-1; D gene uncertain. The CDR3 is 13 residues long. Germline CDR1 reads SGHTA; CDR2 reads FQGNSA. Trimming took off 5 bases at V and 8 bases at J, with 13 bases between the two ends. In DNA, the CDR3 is TGTGCCAGCAGCCCAATCAACCGGGATGAGCAGTTCTTC. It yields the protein CASSPINRDEQFF.

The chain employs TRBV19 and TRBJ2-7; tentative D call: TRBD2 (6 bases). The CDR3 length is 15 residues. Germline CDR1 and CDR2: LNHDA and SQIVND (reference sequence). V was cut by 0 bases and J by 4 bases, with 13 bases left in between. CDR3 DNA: TGTGCCAGTAGTATAGAGAGCGGGTCCTATTACGAGCAGTACTTC. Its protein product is CASSIESGSYYEQYF.

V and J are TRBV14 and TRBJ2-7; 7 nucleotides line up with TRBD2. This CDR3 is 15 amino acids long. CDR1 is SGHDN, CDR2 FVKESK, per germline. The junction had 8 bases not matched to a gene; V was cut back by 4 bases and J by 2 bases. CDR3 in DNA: TGTGCCAGCAGCCCCCCTACGGGACTACCCTACGAGCAGTACTTC. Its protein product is CASSPPTGLPYEQYF.

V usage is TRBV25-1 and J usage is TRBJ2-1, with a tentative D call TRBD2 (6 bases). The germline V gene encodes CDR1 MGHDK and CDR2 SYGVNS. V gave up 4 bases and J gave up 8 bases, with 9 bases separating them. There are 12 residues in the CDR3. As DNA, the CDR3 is TGTGCCAGCAGTGTGACTAGTCATGAGCAGTTCTTC. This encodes CASSVTSHEQFF.

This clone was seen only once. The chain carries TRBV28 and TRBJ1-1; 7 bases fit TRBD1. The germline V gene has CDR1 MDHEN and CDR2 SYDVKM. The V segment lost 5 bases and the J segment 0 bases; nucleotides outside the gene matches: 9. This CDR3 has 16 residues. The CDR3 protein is CASSARTGTMNTEAFF. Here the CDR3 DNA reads TGTGCCAGCAGTGCCAGGACAGGCACCATGAACACTGAAGCTTTCTTT.

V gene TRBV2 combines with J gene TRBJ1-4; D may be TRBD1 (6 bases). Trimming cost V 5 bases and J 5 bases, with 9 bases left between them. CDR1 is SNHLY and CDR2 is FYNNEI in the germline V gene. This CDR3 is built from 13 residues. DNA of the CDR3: TGTGCCAGCAGTAGACAGGCGAATGAAAAACTGTTTTTT. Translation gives CASSRQANEKLFF.

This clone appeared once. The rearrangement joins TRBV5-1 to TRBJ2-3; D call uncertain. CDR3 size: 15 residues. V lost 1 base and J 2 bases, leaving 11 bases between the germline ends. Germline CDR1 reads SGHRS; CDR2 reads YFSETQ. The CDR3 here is CASSLSRSPTDTQYF. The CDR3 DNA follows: TGCGCCAGCAGCTTGTCACGGAGCCCCACAGATACGCAGTATTTT.

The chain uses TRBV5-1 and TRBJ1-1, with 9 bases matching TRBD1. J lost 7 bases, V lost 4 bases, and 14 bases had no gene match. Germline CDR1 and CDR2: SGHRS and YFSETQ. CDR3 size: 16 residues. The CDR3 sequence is CASSPGTGFPSIEAFF. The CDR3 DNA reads TGCGCCAGCAGCCCAGGGACAGGGTTTCCCTCTATTGAAGCTTTCTTT.

In DNA form, the CDR3 reads TGTGCCAGCAGTGAAGGGCAGGGTGTTGGGGAGCTGTTTTTT. Its translation: CASSEGQGVGELFF. The rearrangement joins TRBV2 to TRBJ2-2; D is possibly TRBD1 (5 bases). The germline CDR1 and CDR2 sequences are SNHLY and FYNNEI. V shed 1 base and J shed 8 bases, with 11 bases lying between them. This CDR3 comprises 14 residues. Supplemented by reference TRBV2 and TRBJ2-2, the full variable domain reads EPEVTQTPSHQVTQMGQEVILRCVPISNHLYFYWYRQILGQKVEFLVSFYNNEISEKSEIFDDQFSVERPDGSNFTLKIRSTKLEDSAMYFCASSEGQGVGELFFGEGSRLTVL.

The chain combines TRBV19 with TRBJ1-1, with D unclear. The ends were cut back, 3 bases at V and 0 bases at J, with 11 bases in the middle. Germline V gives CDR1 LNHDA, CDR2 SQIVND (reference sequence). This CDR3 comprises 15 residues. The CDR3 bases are TGTGCCAGTAGTATGTTGCCAGGCCTGAACACTGAAGCTTTCTTT. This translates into CASSMLPGLNTEAFF.

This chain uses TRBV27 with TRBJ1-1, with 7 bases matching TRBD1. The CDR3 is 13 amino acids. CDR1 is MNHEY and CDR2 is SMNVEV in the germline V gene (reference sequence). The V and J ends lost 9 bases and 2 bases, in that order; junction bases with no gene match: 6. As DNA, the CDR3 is TGTGCCAGTGGGGGACAGCTTAACACTGAAGCTTTCTTT. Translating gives CASGGQLNTEAFF.

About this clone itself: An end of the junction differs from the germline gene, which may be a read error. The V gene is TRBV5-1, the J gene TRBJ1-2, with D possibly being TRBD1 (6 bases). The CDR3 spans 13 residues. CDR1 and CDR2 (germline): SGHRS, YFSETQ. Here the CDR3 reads CASSLAGAAFIFF. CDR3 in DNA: TGCGCCAGCAGCTTGGCAGGGGCCGCTTTTATCTTCTTC.

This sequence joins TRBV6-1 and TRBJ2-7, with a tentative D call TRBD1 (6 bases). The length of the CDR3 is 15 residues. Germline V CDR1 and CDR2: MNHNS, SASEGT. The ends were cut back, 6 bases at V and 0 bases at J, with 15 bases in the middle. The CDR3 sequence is CASRNRDTASYEQYF. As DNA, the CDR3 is TGTGCCAGCAGAAACCGGGACACAGCCTCCTACGAGCAGTACTTC.

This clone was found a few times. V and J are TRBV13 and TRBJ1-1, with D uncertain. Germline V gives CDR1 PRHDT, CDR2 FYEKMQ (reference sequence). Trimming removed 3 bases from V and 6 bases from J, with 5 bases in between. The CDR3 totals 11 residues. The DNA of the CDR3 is TGTGCCAGCAGCTTTCGGGCTGAAGCTTTCTTT. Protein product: CASSFRAEAFF.

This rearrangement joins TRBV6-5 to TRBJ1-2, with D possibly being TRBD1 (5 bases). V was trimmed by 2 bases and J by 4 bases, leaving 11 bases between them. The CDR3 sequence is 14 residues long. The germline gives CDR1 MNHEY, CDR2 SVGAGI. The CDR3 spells CASSYADSRYGYTF. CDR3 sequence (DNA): TGTGCCAGCAGTTACGCCGACAGCCGCTATGGCTACACCTTC.